This is a list of T cell receptor beta chains from one sample in a study of blood T cell repertoires in COVID-19. Sequenced by immunoSEQ multiplex PCR; TCRdb stores in-frame clones only, minus some. Seen here are 330,000 or so clones, about 88% observed once, and the top ten hold just under 3%. Sequencing input: PBMCs or T cells enriched from blood (not recorded which). The receptors derive from a woman aged 30 to 39 who had recovered from COVID-19. The CDR3 runs from the conserved cysteine through the conserved F or W. D genes are given only for firm matches. Not all rows give a size; the values are once, few, many and, for expanded clones, a class.

clone_size: NA; d_call: TRBD2; v_call: TRBV12-5; j_call: TRBJ2-1; cdr3_nt: TGTGCTAGAAGACCTAGCGGACCTTACAATGAGCAGTTCTTC; cdr3_aa: CARRPSGPYNEQFF
clone_size: NA; d_call: TRBD1; v_call: TRBV5-1; j_call: TRBJ2-2; cdr3_nt: TGCGCCAGCAGCTTGGCTGACAGGGGGTCAACCGGGGAGCTGTTTTTT; cdr3_aa: CASSLADRGSTGELFF
clone_size: NA; d_call: NA; v_call: TRBV3-1/TRBV3-2; j_call: TRBJ1-2; cdr3_nt: TGTGCCAGCAGCGGGAGTCAAGGCTACACCTTC; cdr3_aa: CASSGSQGYTF
clone_size: NA; d_call: NA; v_call: TRBV7-9; j_call: TRBJ1-1; cdr3_nt: TGTGCCAGCAGCTATACACAGGGCGGGAGCACTGAAGCTTTCTTT; cdr3_aa: CASSYTQGGSTEAFF
clone_size: NA; d_call: NA; v_call: TRBV2; j_call: TRBJ2-7; cdr3_nt: TGTGCCAGCAGGCCCCAACAGTTCTACGAGCAGTACTTC; cdr3_aa: CASRPQQFYEQYF
clone_size: few; d_call: NA; v_call: TRBV27; j_call: TRBJ2-7; cdr3_nt: TGTGCCAGCAGTTTGTCACAGGGTTGGTACGAGCAGTACTTC; cdr3_aa: CASSLSQGWYEQYF
clone_size: NA; d_call: TRBD1; v_call: TRBV27; j_call: TRBJ1-1; cdr3_nt: TGTGCCAGCAGTTCCGGGACAGTGGGGAACACTGAAGCTTTCTTT; cdr3_aa: CASSSGTVGNTEAFF
clone_size: NA; d_call: TRBD1; v_call: TRBV5-8; j_call: TRBJ1-2; cdr3_nt: TGTGCCAGCAGCGCGGCCTGGACAGGGGCTAACTATGGCTACACCTTC; cdr3_aa: CASSAAWTGANYGYTF
clone_size: NA; d_call: TRBD1; v_call: TRBV5-1; j_call: TRBJ1-2; cdr3_nt: TGCGCCAGCAGCTTGGCGACAGGGAACTATGGCTACACCTTC; cdr3_aa: CASSLATGNYGYTF
clone_size: NA; d_call: NA; v_call: TRBV18; j_call: TRBJ1-1; cdr3_nt: TGTGCCAGCTCACCCGGAGGGGCGTTCGAAGCTTTCTTT; cdr3_aa: CASSPGGAFEAFF
clone_size: once; d_call: NA; v_call: TRBV6-5; j_call: TRBJ1-6; cdr3_nt: TGTGCCAGCACTCTTCACATAAACCCCGTTTCACCCCTCCACTTT; cdr3_aa: CASTLHINPVSPLHF
clone_size: NA; d_call: NA; v_call: TRBV7-9; j_call: TRBJ2-2; cdr3_nt: TGTGCCAGCAGCTTAGCCGGGATCACGGCGGGGGAGCTGTTTTTT; cdr3_aa: CASSLAGITAGELFF
clone_size: NA; d_call: TRBD2; v_call: TRBV6-5; j_call: TRBJ2-1; cdr3_nt: TGTGCCAGCAGTTACGGGGCTAGCGGGAGGAATGAGCAGTTCTTC; cdr3_aa: CASSYGASGRNEQFF
clone_size: NA; d_call: TRBD1; v_call: TRBV7-2; j_call: TRBJ1-4; cdr3_nt: TGTGCCAGCAGCTTACGACAGGGCAGGAGAGCTAGTGAAAAACTGTTTTTT; cdr3_aa: CASSLRQGRRASEKLFF
clone_size: NA; d_call: TRBD1; v_call: TRBV28; j_call: TRBJ1-5; cdr3_nt: TGTGCCAGCCGATTCCACGACAGGGAGAATCAGCCCCAGCATTTT; cdr3_aa: CASRFHDRENQPQHF
clone_size: NA; d_call: TRBD1; v_call: TRBV28; j_call: TRBJ2-7; cdr3_nt: TGTGCCAGCAGAGGGACAGTCCCACTCGAGCAGTACTTC; cdr3_aa: CASRGTVPLEQYF
clone_size: once; d_call: NA; v_call: TRBV24-1; j_call: TRBJ2-3; cdr3_nt: TGTGCCACCATGGGAGGCCCGCTTCCCGCGCAGTATTTT; cdr3_aa: CATMGGPLPAQYF
clone_size: NA; d_call: NA; v_call: TRBV7-9; j_call: TRBJ2-1; cdr3_nt: TGTGCCAGCAGCGCGCACGCCCGGGACAACAATGAGCAGTTCTTC; cdr3_aa: CASSAHARDNNEQFF
clone_size: NA; d_call: NA; v_call: TRBV6-5; j_call: TRBJ1-6; cdr3_nt: TGTGCCAGCAGTTACTCGCGGGGCTCCTCAGTAACACCCCTCCACTTT; cdr3_aa: CASSYSRGSSVTPLHF
clone_size: NA; d_call: TRBD1; v_call: TRBV6-1; j_call: TRBJ2-7; cdr3_nt: TGTGCCAGCAGTGAAGCGGGGACAGCTGGGGAGCAGTACTTC; cdr3_aa: CASSEAGTAGEQYF
clone_size: once; d_call: NA; v_call: TRBV6-5; j_call: TRBJ1-4; cdr3_nt: TGTGCCAGCAGCCGTAAGCTAGACGAAAAACTGTTTTTT; cdr3_aa: CASSRKLDEKLFF
clone_size: once; d_call: NA; v_call: TRBV25-1; j_call: TRBJ1-6; cdr3_nt: TGTGCCAGCAGCCCCTCGAGTTCACCCCTCCACTTT; cdr3_aa: CASSPSSSPLHF
clone_size: NA; d_call: TRBD1; v_call: TRBV28; j_call: TRBJ2-5; cdr3_nt: TGTGCCAGCAGTTCTCGGGACAGCAAAGAGACCCAGTACTTC; cdr3_aa: CASSSRDSKETQYF
clone_size: NA; d_call: TRBD2; v_call: TRBV28; j_call: TRBJ2-1; cdr3_nt: TGTGCCAGCAGTTTCCAGGGACTAGCGGGAGGGAGCTCCTACAATGAGCAGTTCTTC; cdr3_aa: CASSFQGLAGGSSYNEQFF
clone_size: NA; d_call: NA; v_call: TRBV7-9; j_call: TRBJ2-1; cdr3_nt: TGTGCCAGCAGCTTACAGCGGCAGTACAATGAGCAGTTCTTC; cdr3_aa: CASSLQRQYNEQFF
clone_size: NA; d_call: NA; v_call: TRBV9; j_call: TRBJ2-3; cdr3_nt: TGTGCCAGCAGCTTATCCGGGACTAGCACAGATACGCAGTATTTT; cdr3_aa: CASSLSGTSTDTQYF
clone_size: NA; d_call: NA; v_call: TRBV6-2/TRBV6-3; j_call: TRBJ1-5; cdr3_nt: TGTGCCAGCAGTTACGGTGGGACTTACCAGCCCCAGCATTTT; cdr3_aa: CASSYGGTYQPQHF
clone_size: NA; d_call: TRBD1; v_call: TRBV9; j_call: TRBJ2-7; cdr3_nt: TGTGCCAGCAGCGACCGGGACAGGGATGGAGAGCAGTACTTC; cdr3_aa: CASSDRDRDGEQYF
clone_size: NA; d_call: NA; v_call: TRBV27; j_call: TRBJ1-1; cdr3_nt: TGTGCCAGCAGTTTAATACTGGGGGGGACTGAAGCTTTCTTT; cdr3_aa: CASSLILGGTEAFF
clone_size: once; d_call: NA; v_call: TRBV19; j_call: TRBJ1-1; cdr3_nt: TGTGCCAGTAGTATGTACGAGACTGAAGCTTTCTTT; cdr3_aa: CASSMYETEAFF
clone_size: NA; d_call: NA; v_call: TRBV4-2; j_call: TRBJ2-7; cdr3_nt: TGTGCCAGCAGCCAAGATAAACAGGTTAGCTCCTACGAGCAGTACTTC; cdr3_aa: CASSQDKQVSSYEQYF
clone_size: NA; d_call: TRBD2; v_call: TRBV4-1; j_call: TRBJ2-7; cdr3_nt: TGCGCCAGCAGCCGTAGCGGGGTGAGTGGTGAGCAGTACTTC; cdr3_aa: CASSRSGVSGEQYF
clone_size: once; d_call: TRBD1; v_call: TRBV4-1; j_call: TRBJ1-5; cdr3_nt: TGCGCCAGCAGCCATGGACAGGGGTTGAGCAATCAGCCCCAGCATTTT; cdr3_aa: CASSHGQGLSNQPQHF
clone_size: few; d_call: TRBD1; v_call: TRBV29-1; j_call: TRBJ1-1; cdr3_nt: TGCAGCGTTGAGGGACAGTGGAACACTGAAGCTTTCTTT; cdr3_aa: CSVEGQWNTEAFF
clone_size: NA; d_call: NA; v_call: TRBV6-1; j_call: TRBJ2-7; cdr3_nt: TGTGCCAGCAGTGAAGTCGGGGCGCCCGGAGGGAGCGAGCAGTACTTC; cdr3_aa: CASSEVGAPGGSEQYF
clone_size: NA; d_call: NA; v_call: TRBV11-2; j_call: TRBJ2-1; cdr3_nt: TGTGCCAGCAGCTTCCGGAGGGATGAGCAGTTCTTC; cdr3_aa: CASSFRRDEQFF
clone_size: NA; d_call: TRBD1; v_call: TRBV12-5; j_call: TRBJ2-2; cdr3_nt: TGTGCTAGTGGTTTCAACCCGGGACAGGGCGGCACCGGGGAGCTGTTTTTT; cdr3_aa: CASGFNPGQGGTGELFF
clone_size: NA; d_call: NA; v_call: TRBV15; j_call: TRBJ2-7; cdr3_nt: TGTGCCACCAAAAAAACTAGCTCCTACGAGCAGTACTTC; cdr3_aa: CATKKTSSYEQYF
clone_size: NA; d_call: TRBD2; v_call: TRBV2; j_call: TRBJ2-1; cdr3_nt: TGTGCCAGCGTTAAGGAACTAGCGGGAGTCAATGAGCAGTTCTTC; cdr3_aa: CASVKELAGVNEQFF
clone_size: NA; d_call: TRBD1; v_call: TRBV5-1; j_call: TRBJ2-5; cdr3_nt: TGCGCCAGCAGCCCGACAGGGATTGAAGAGACCCAGTACTTC; cdr3_aa: CASSPTGIEETQYF
clone_size: NA; d_call: TRBD1; v_call: TRBV29-1; j_call: TRBJ2-7; cdr3_nt: TGCAGCGCTGTGGGACAGCAGACCTACGAGCAGTACTTC; cdr3_aa: CSAVGQQTYEQYF
clone_size: NA; d_call: TRBD1; v_call: TRBV27; j_call: TRBJ1-1; cdr3_nt: TGTGCCAGCAGTCAATGGGGACAGGGGATAAACGAAGCTTTCTTT; cdr3_aa: CASSQWGQGINEAFF
clone_size: NA; d_call: NA; v_call: TRBV18; j_call: TRBJ1-3; cdr3_nt: TGTGCCAGCTCACCAGGGAGTGGAAACACCATATATTTT; cdr3_aa: CASSPGSGNTIYF
clone_size: few; d_call: TRBD1; v_call: TRBV7-3; j_call: TRBJ1-2; cdr3_nt: TGTGCCAGCAGCTTAAATGGTCGGACAGGGGGTGACTATGGCTACACCTTC; cdr3_aa: CASSLNGRTGGDYGYTF
clone_size: NA; d_call: NA; v_call: TRBV7-2; j_call: TRBJ1-5; cdr3_nt: TGTGCCAGCAGCTTCAAAGGGGGTGATCAGCCCCAGCATTTT; cdr3_aa: CASSFKGGDQPQHF
clone_size: NA; d_call: NA; v_call: TRBV27; j_call: TRBJ1-6; cdr3_nt: TGTGCCAGCAGTCTCGGGGTTCTCGGTTCACCCCTCCACTTT; cdr3_aa: CASSLGVLGSPLHF
clone_size: NA; d_call: NA; v_call: TRBV18; j_call: TRBJ1-1; cdr3_nt: TGTGCCAGCTCACCATCGACCGCACGGGGGAACACTGAAGCTTTCTTT; cdr3_aa: CASSPSTARGNTEAFF
clone_size: NA; d_call: NA; v_call: TRBV2; j_call: TRBJ2-2; cdr3_nt: TGTGCCAGCAGGCGCACCGGGGAGCTGTTTTTT; cdr3_aa: CASRRTGELFF
clone_size: few; d_call: NA; v_call: TRBV11-1; j_call: TRBJ2-2; cdr3_nt: TGTGCCAGCAGACCGGACTTTTCCACCGGGGAGCTGTTTTTT; cdr3_aa: CASRPDFSTGELFF
clone_size: NA; d_call: TRBD2; v_call: TRBV2; j_call: TRBJ2-5; cdr3_nt: TGTGCCAGCAGCGAGCGGGGGGGAGGGGAGACCCAGTACTTC; cdr3_aa: CASSERGGGETQYF
clone_size: NA; d_call: NA; v_call: TRBV5-8; j_call: TRBJ1-1; cdr3_nt: TGTGCCAGCAGCTTGGATGTCCTCACTGAAGCTTTCTTT; cdr3_aa: CASSLDVLTEAFF
clone_size: NA; d_call: NA; v_call: TRBV27; j_call: TRBJ2-2; cdr3_nt: TGTGCCAGCAGTTTAGTACCAGGGTCCACCGGGGAGCTGTTTTTT; cdr3_aa: CASSLVPGSTGELFF
clone_size: NA; d_call: NA; v_call: TRBV2; j_call: TRBJ1-5; cdr3_nt: TGTGCCAGCAGTGACAAGAGAAGTCAGCCCCAGCATTTT; cdr3_aa: CASSDKRSQPQHF